This entry features one TCR beta chain sequence. Which antigen it targets is not known. No much larger clonotype is one base removed from it; base qualities were not supplied. Collaborating institutions collected whole blood in K2EDTA tubes following their own protocols. For TCRbeta analysis, collaborators shipped samples as frozen whole blood, isolated PBMCs, or DNA extracted from either of those sample types. TCRbeta CDR3 regions were amplified from genomic DNA using the immunoSEQ Assay, a bias-controlled multiplex PCR. Per the original workflow: The number of nucleated cells in each sample was estimated from the amplification of reference gene primers within the assay. To quantify the absolute abundance of each unique TCRbeta CDR3 rearrangement, sequence reads were collapsed and filtered. For each sample, productive Simpson clonality was calculated by taking the square root of Simpson's diversity index across productive rearrangements. TCRdb limited this immuneACCESS table to in-frame rearrangements with V and J called. A share of clones is missing; checked studies link under half to unresolved V genes, and the rest is unexplained. The V and J calls and clone size are taken from that table; D and trimming were inferred from the DNA. The sample data list 150,000 to 200,000 clones, and 86% of these were observed just once. Clones ranked in the top ten supply roughly 8% of the sample.

CDR3 length: 16 amino acids, cysteine to phenylalanine. Here the CDR3 DNA is all that survives: 48 bases in frame from base 1. V is trimmed back by 3 bases and J by 3 bases, and the junction contains 9 bases that no gene match accounts for. Sequences LNHDA (CDR1) and SQIVND (CDR2) are obtained from the germline V gene (reference sequence). The data belong to a study of blood T cell repertoires in COVID-19 (dated by TCRdb to the early 2020s). For context, the study as a whole: Collaborator samples came from the United States, Italy and Spain and covered acute and convalescent phases of COVID-19. The samples were drawn from the first 160 participants of the ongoing ImmuneRACE study and from more than 1,000 subjects provided by 6 global collaborators. The repertoires were released in a freely available public database intended as a resource for research on the immune response to SARS-CoV-2. The prospective study material was composed of cDNA or gDNA derived from T cells, B-cell-depleted T cells, or PBMCs. Sample metadata almost always included a de-identified subject ID, COVID-19 status, age in years and sex. Deeply sampled blood TCRbeta repertoires from subjects exposed to, actively infected with, or recovered from COVID-19 were included in the dataset. Where HLA class I and class II types were available, the types were taken from metadata supplied by the sample provider, not from assay-based typing. Results the study describes overall, beyond this receptor: How much clinical and demographic metadata was included differed by source and by participant, and the metadata was provided uncurated.

Recombination linked TRBV19 to TRBJ2-5; the junction holds 8 bases that match TRBD2. This receptor was obtained from a man aged 55 to 69 with acute or convalescent COVID-19. The material sequenced was peripheral blood. The nucleotides are TGTGCCAGTAGTATCCGACCTCCGACTAGCGAAGAGACCCAGTACTTC. Protein translation: CASSIRPPTSEETQYF.